This TCR beta chain is from a study of blood T cell repertoires in COVID-19. Study-wide background: Researchers got acute and convalescent COVID-19 samples from the United States, Italy and Spain. PBMCs, B-cell-depleted T cells, or T cells were the source of the cDNA or gDNA that made up the material.

Authors' data handling: How many nucleated cells were present was estimated from reference gene primer amplification. Sequencing was performed with immunoSEQ multiplex PCR; in TCRdb, only in-frame clones are kept and a portion is missing. Clone size and V and J calls were adopted from that table, with D and trimming inferred from the DNA. The sample includes tens of thousands of clones, about 90% of them seen just once. This clone appeared a single time. In germline, CDR1 is KGHDR, CDR2 SFDVKD. Trimming pared 5 bases from V and 0 bases from J, leaving 11 bases between. The CDR3 is 15 residues long. The sample was peripheral blood. The rearrangement joins TRBV24-1 to TRBJ2-3, with D maybe TRBD1 (5 bases). This TCR was recovered from a man aged 80 or over in a cohort sampled during active COVID-19. The DNA of the CDR3 is TGTGCCACCAGTGCGGGCAGGGTGAGCACAGATACGCAGTATTTT. Protein: CATSAGRVSTDTQYF.